These 21 T cell receptor beta chains were all obtained from the same sample, sequenced in a study of blood T cell repertoires in COVID-19. TCRdb's table, derived via immunoSEQ multiplex PCR, lists solely in-frame clones and lacks some. The table records approximately 270,000 clones, approximately 89% of them present only once. Sequencing was done on a sample of PBMCs or T cells enriched from blood (not recorded which). The receptors derive from a woman aged 60 to 75 who had recovered from COVID-19.

The chain is built from TRBV5-1 and TRBJ1-6; D gene unclear. The germline gives CDR1 SGHRS, CDR2 YFSETQ. This CDR3 region has 14 residues. Trimming stripped 4 bases from V and 10 bases from J, with 15 bases between. DNA for the CDR3: TGCGCCAGCAGCCCCGGGGAGGGAGGGTCACCCCTCCACTTT. Protein product: CASSPGEGGSPLHF. The full variable domain, with the rest looked up from reference TRBV5-1 and TRBJ1-6, is KAGVTQTPRYLIKTRGQQVTLSCSPISGHRSVSWYQQTPGQGLQFLFEYFSETQRNKGNFPGRFSGRQFSNSRSEMNVSTLELGDSALYLCASSPGEGGSPLHFGNGTRLTVT.

The chain joins TRBV7-3 to TRBJ2-5, with TRBD2 as a possible D gene (5 bases). This CDR3 comprises 17 residues. Germline V gene data show CDR1 as SGHTA and CDR2 as FQGTGA. V gave up 1 base and J gave up 1 base, with 16 bases separating them. CDR3: CASSLRGGAESQETQYF. The DNA of the CDR3 is TGTGCCAGCAGCTTAAGGGGTGGAGCGGAGAGCCAAGAGACCCAGTACTTC.

The DNA for the CDR3 is TGTGCCAGCAGCCCCTTGGGCACCGCACAGGGTGAGCAGTACTTC. Its protein is CASSPLGTAQGEQYF. The chain couples TRBV9 to TRBJ2-7; TRBD1 might be the D (6 bases). Germline V gene sequence: CDR1 SGDLS, CDR2 YYNGEE. The CDR3 sequence is 15 residues long. V lost 4 bases, J lost 7 bases, and 21 bases lay in between.

This chain joins TRBV5-4 and TRBJ1-1, with 7 bases that match TRBD1. Germline trimming cut 2 bases from V and 0 bases from J; bases unmatched to any gene: 4. CDR1 and CDR2 from the germline V gene are SGHNT and YYREEE (reference sequence). CDR3 length: 15 residues. The CDR3 region is CASSFYGTVNTEAFF. The CDR3 DNA sequence: TGTGCCAGCAGCTTCTACGGGACAGTGAACACTGAAGCTTTCTTT.

This clone was detected only once. Distinct nucleotide sequences in the sample also encode this CDR3. CDR3 nucleotide sequence: TGTGCCAGCAGTCTGGGACTAGCGGGATACAATGAGCAGTTCTTC. This gives the protein CASSLGLAGYNEQFF. V gene TRBV28 combines with J gene TRBJ2-1; 13 bases match TRBD2. V was clipped by 5 bases and J by 4 bases; unmatched bases: 2. The germline CDR1 and CDR2 sequences are MDHEN and SYDVKM. The length of the CDR3 is 15 residues.

V is TRBV27 and J is TRBJ2-7; 7 positions agree with TRBD2. CDR1 and CDR2 (germline): MNHEY, SMNVEV (reference sequence). The junction had 3 bases not matched to a gene; V was cut back by 3 bases and J by 7 bases. CDR3 length: 12 residues. CDR3 in amino acids: CASSFPRGEQYF. For the CDR3, the DNA is TGTGCCAGCAGTTTCCCGCGGGGGGAGCAGTACTTC.

This clone was picked up one time. The gene calls are TRBV3-1 (or the pseudogene TRBV3-2) and TRBJ2-2, with a weak D call TRBD2 (5 bases). The V end was cut by 1 base, the J end by 2 bases, with 11 bases between. The CDR3 loop spans 16 amino acids. From germline, CDR1 is LGHDT and CDR2 YNNKEL (reference sequence). CDR3 sequence reads: CASSQVRLPNTGELFF. DNA of the CDR3: TGTGCCAGCAGCCAAGTACGACTACCAAACACCGGGGAGCTGTTTTTT.

V is TRBV28 and J is TRBJ1-1; D is unresolved. Germline CDR1 reads MDHEN; CDR2 reads SYDVKM. The V gene lost 4 bases and the J gene lost 3 bases, with 3 bases spanning the gap. This CDR3 contains 11 residues. The CDR3, as DNA: TGTGCCAGCAGTTCCTACACTGAAGCTTTCTTT. Encoded protein: CASSSYTEAFF.

The V gene is TRBV2, the J gene TRBJ2-7; D is ambiguous. V lost 4 bases to trimming and J lost 3 bases, with 4 bases between them. CDR3 size: 11 residues. Germline V lookup: CDR1 SNHLY, CDR2 FYNNEI. The CDR3 DNA reads TGTGCCAGCAGTGCATTCTACGAGCAGTACTTC. Protein: CASSAFYEQYF. The full variable domain, rest sourced from reference TRBV2 and TRBJ2-7, is EPEVTQTPSHQVTQMGQEVILRCVPISNHLYFYWYRQILGQKVEFLVSFYNNEISEKSEIFDDQFSVERPDGSNFTLKIRSTKLEDSAMYFCASSAFYEQYFGPGTRLTVT.

The chain couples TRBV11-2 to TRBJ1-2, with TRBD1 identical over 7 bases. This CDR3 comprises 14 residues. Germline V lookup: CDR1 SGHAT, CDR2 FQNNGV. The V and J ends lost 4 bases and 6 bases, in that order; junction bases with no gene match: 8. Written as DNA, the CDR3 is TGTGCCAGCAGCTCTACGACAGGGTATAATGGCTACACCTTC. Protein sequence: CASSSTTGYNGYTF.

The V call is TRBV9, the J call TRBJ1-2; 8 nucleotides align to TRBD1. Germline values: CDR1 SGDLS, CDR2 YYNGEE. The CDR3 has 15 residues. Germline trimming cut 4 bases from V and 2 bases from J; bases unmatched to any gene: 7. The CDR3 DNA follows: TGTGCCAGCAGCACCCGACAGGGGTCAAACTATGGCTACACCTTC. Its translation: CASSTRQGSNYGYTF.

CDR3 DNA sequence: TGTGCCAGTAGTACCCCCCCTGGACAGGCCCCGAGGCCCCAGCATTTT. The encoded protein is CASSTPPGQAPRPQHF. V and J are TRBV19 and TRBJ1-5; 7 bases match TRBD1. The germline V gene has CDR1 LNHDA and CDR2 SQIVND (reference sequence). V gave up 4 bases and J gave up 9 bases; unmatched junction bases: 15. The CDR3 extends over 16 amino acids.

In its sample, this clone was seen once. The chain has TRBV7-2 and TRBJ1-4; D might be TRBD1 (6 bases). The CDR3 extends over 15 amino acids. With 4 bases removed from V and 3 bases from J, the gap between germline ends came to 12 bases. CDR1 and CDR2 (germline): SGHTA, FQGNSA. CDR3 DNA sequence: TGTGCCAGCAGCTATACAGGGATGTCTAATGAAAAACTGTTTTTT. Translation gives CASSYTGMSNEKLFF. Full variable domain (rest looked up from reference TRBV7-2 and TRBJ1-4): GAGVSQSPSNKVTEKGKDVELRCDPISGHTALYWYRQSLGQGLEFLIYFQGNSAPDKSGLPSDRFSAERTGGSVSTLTIQRTQQEDSAVYLCASSYTGMSNEKLFFGSGTQLSVL.

The J gene is TRBJ1-1, the V gene TRBV5-6; no definite D call. The CDR3 totals 13 residues. V gave up 4 bases and J gave up 2 bases, with 9 bases separating them. Germline values: CDR1 SGHDT, CDR2 YYEEEE. The CDR3 coding sequence is TGTGCCAGCAGCGTACTGAGTAACACTGAAGCTTTCTTT. Translation gives CASSVLSNTEAFF.

The chain recombines TRBV6-5 with TRBJ2-7; the match to TRBD1 covers 7 bases. The ends lost 3 bases at V and 3 bases at J; junction bases unmatched: 5. Germline lookup yields CDR1 MNHEY and CDR2 SVGAGI. The CDR3 runs to 14 residues. The DNA of the CDR3 is TGTGCCAGCAGTTATGGGGGACAGAGCTACGAGCAGTACTTC. Its protein is CASSYGGQSYEQYF.

This clone appeared a few times. The chain links TRBV7-3 to TRBJ2-1; 12 bases are a match to TRBD2. This CDR3 is built from 18 residues. Germline CDR1 SGHTA, CDR2 FQGTGA. Germline trimming cut 5 bases from V and 9 bases from J; bases unmatched to any gene: 17. The CDR3 sequence is CASSPQPQLAGGRGEQFF. CDR3 in DNA: TGTGCCAGCAGCCCCCAACCACAACTAGCGGGGGGCCGAGGTGAGCAGTTCTTC. The full variable domain, in which reference TRBV7-3 and TRBJ2-1 provide the parts outside the CDR3, is GAGVSQTPSNKVTEKGKYVELRCDPISGHTALYWYRQSLGQGPEFLIYFQGTGAADDSGLPNDRFFAVRPEGSVSTLKIQRTERGDSAVYLCASSPQPQLAGGRGEQFFGPGTRLTVL.

This chain connects TRBV6-5 to TRBJ2-7; 10 bases fit TRBD2. CDR3 size: 15 residues. The J segment lost 6 bases and the V segment lost 6 bases, leaving 11 bases of the junction unmatched. Germline V gene data show CDR1 as MNHEY and CDR2 as SVGAGI. For the CDR3, the DNA is TGTGCCAGCAGCCTTGGTAGCGGGGGGTATAGCGAGCAGTACTTC. Residues: CASSLGSGGYSEQYF.

The chain joins TRBV24-1 to TRBJ2-2, with 11 bases identical to TRBD2. Per the germline V gene, CDR1 is KGHDR and CDR2 is SFDVKD. This CDR3 contains 18 residues. With V trimmed by 5 bases and J by 2 bases, 9 bases remained unmatched. CDR3 in DNA: TGTGCCACCAGTGGAGGGACTAGCGGTTATAGTAACACCGGGGAGCTGTTTTTT. Protein: CATSGGTSGYSNTGELFF.

This rearrangement joins TRBV6-5 to TRBJ1-2; 7 bases are shared with TRBD1. Looked up from germline, CDR1 is MNHEY and CDR2 is SVGAGI. This CDR3 comprises 15 residues. V was pared by 5 bases and J by 1 base, with 7 bases of the junction left unmatched. The CDR3 DNA reads TGTGCCAGCAGTCCTACAGGGGCCCATAACTATGGCTACACCTTC. It specifies CASSPTGAHNYGYTF.

The rearrangement uses TRBV5-1 and TRBJ2-2; D gene ambiguous. Germline CDR1 and CDR2: SGHRS and YFSETQ. The length of the CDR3 is 14 residues. V lost 4 bases and J lost 2, with 9 bases in between. The CDR3 loop reads CASSGDTNTGELFF. In DNA, the CDR3 is TGCGCCAGCAGCGGTGACACTAACACCGGGGAGCTGTTTTTT.

The chain joins TRBV11-3 to TRBJ1-6, with 11 bases that match TRBD1. The CDR3 extends over 14 amino acids. The germline gives CDR1 SGHNT, CDR2 YENEEA. V was clipped by 5 bases and J by 10 bases; unmatched bases: 4. CDR3 sequence: CASSRTGGKSPLHF. The CDR3 nucleotides are TGTGCCAGCAGCCGGACAGGGGGCAAGTCACCCCTCCACTTT.